Each of the 23 T cell receptor beta chains below was sequenced from the same sample in a study of neoadjuvant nivolumab and ipilimumab in lung cancer. TCRdb's table, derived via immunoSEQ multiplex PCR, lists solely in-frame clones and lacks some. Of 45,000 to 55,000 clones in the sample, around 89% are singletons; the top ten hold around 3.6%. The source material was blood, sampled before neoadjuvant nivolumab, alone or with ipilimumab. The receptors were gathered from an adult with non-small cell lung cancer. Some clones in this sample may be carry-over from other donors' samples.

The rearrangement joins TRBV4-3 to TRBJ2-4; no definite D call. The CDR3 runs to 15 residues. CDR1 is LGHNA and CDR2 is YSLEER in the germline V gene. The V and J ends lost 0 bases and 6 bases respectively, with 12 bases between them. CDR3 loop: CASSQEVQYGNIQYF. For the CDR3, the DNA is TGCGCCAGCAGCCAAGAAGTTCAGTACGGAAACATTCAGTACTTC.

This clone appeared once. The chain carries TRBV18 and TRBJ2-5; D perhaps matches TRBD1 (5 bases). CDR1 KGHSH and CDR2 LQKENI come from the germline V gene. Trimming left V 3 bases short and J 1 base short, with 12 bases between. This CDR3 is built from 15 residues. CDR3 amino acids: CASSPRVAIQETQYF. In DNA form, the CDR3 reads TGTGCCAGCTCACCCAGGGTTGCCATCCAAGAGACCCAGTACTTC.

The chain links TRBV4-2 to TRBJ2-1, with D hard to call. This CDR3 has 14 residues. Germline-derived CDR1 and CDR2 are LGHNA and YNFKEQ. The V end was cut by 0 bases, the J end by 3 bases, with 6 bases between. The CDR3 nucleotides are TGTGCCAGCAGCCAAGATCCCCTCTACAATGAGCAGTTCTTC. Amino acids: CASSQDPLYNEQFF.

This chain uses TRBV5-1 with TRBJ2-1, with D uncertain. V lost 4 bases and J 0 bases, leaving 11 bases between the germline ends. CDR3 length: 15 residues. In germline, CDR1 is SGHRS, CDR2 YFSETQ. For the CDR3, the DNA is TGCGCCAGCAGCCTTACCCTAAGCTCCTACAATGAGCAGTTCTTC. This gives the protein CASSLTLSSYNEQFF.

J is TRBJ2-1 and V is TRBV5-1; TRBD2 matches 8 bases. Germline lookup yields CDR1 SGHRS and CDR2 YFSETQ. V was clipped by 4 bases and J by 3 bases; unmatched bases: 6. The CDR3 is made up of 15 amino acids. In DNA form, the CDR3 reads TGCGCCAGCAGCGGGTCTAGCGGGTTCTACAATGAGCAGTTCTTC. Amino acids: CASSGSSGFYNEQFF.

In this sample, this clone turned up a few times. The J gene is TRBJ1-4, the V gene TRBV7-9, with D unclear. From germline, CDR1 is SEHNR and CDR2 FQNEAQ (reference sequence). V was clipped by 3 bases and J by 3 bases, with 8 bases between them. The CDR3 length is 14 residues. CDR3 DNA: TGTGCCAGCAGCTTTGGCCTCTCTAATGAAAAACTGTTTTTT. Translation gives CASSFGLSNEKLFF.

This chain links TRBV7-8 with TRBJ1-3; TRBD1 might be the D (5 bases). The CDR3 is 16 residues long. CDR1 is SGHVS, CDR2 FQNEAQ, per germline. Trimming stripped 0 bases from V and 0 bases from J, with 9 bases between. CDR3 coding DNA: TGTGCCAGCAGCTTAGCGGGGCGGTTCTCTGGAAACACCATATATTTT. This translates into CASSLAGRFSGNTIYF.

The chain recombines TRBV18 with TRBJ2-5; TRBD2 matches at 12 bases. Germline CDR1 KGHSH, CDR2 LQKENI. The trim removed 4 bases at V and 2 bases at J, leaving 5 bases unmatched. The CDR3 is 16 residues long. CDR3 nucleotide sequence: TGTGCCAGCTCACAAGGACTAGCGGGAAGTCAAGAGACCCAGTACTTC. Translating it yields CASSQGLAGSQETQYF.

About this clone: Other DNA sequences from this sample encode an identical CDR3 as well. The CDR3 loop is CSVGRSSYEQYF. CDR3 bases: TGCAGCGTTGGCAGGAGCTCCTACGAGCAGTACTTC. The chain combines TRBV29-1 with TRBJ2-7; D not resolved. The CDR3 is made up of 12 amino acids. Germline CDR1 SQVTM, CDR2 ANQGSEA. V lost 4 bases and J lost 0, with 7 bases in between.

The rearrangement joins TRBV10-3 to TRBJ2-1; D is unresolved. Germline CDR1 and CDR2: ENHRY and SYGVKD. The ends were cut back, 9 bases at V and 0 bases at J, with 12 bases in the middle. This CDR3 has 14 amino acids. The CDR3 DNA reads TGTGCCATAATAGAGGCTCTCTCCTACAATGAGCAGTTCTTC. Residues: CAIIEALSYNEQFF.

In its sample, this clone was seen a few times. This rearrangement joins TRBV11-3 to TRBJ2-3, with D possibly TRBD1 on 5 matching bases. The ends were cut back, 0 bases at V and 5 bases at J, with 15 bases in the middle. The CDR3 is 16 residues long. CDR1 SGHNT and CDR2 YENEEA come from the germline V gene. The CDR3: CASSLETADVKDTQYF. As DNA, the CDR3 is TGTGCCAGCAGCTTAGAGACAGCAGATGTCAAAGATACGCAGTATTTT.

In this sample, this clone turned up once. This chain joins TRBV5-1 and TRBJ2-7, with 10 bases fitting TRBD2. This CDR3 spans 15 amino acids. The J segment lost 3 bases and the V segment lost 0 bases, leaving 3 bases of the junction unmatched. The germline gives CDR1 SGHRS, CDR2 YFSETQ. The chain's CDR3 is CASSLGLAGDYEQYF. Here the CDR3 DNA reads TGCGCCAGCAGCTTGGGGCTAGCGGGAGACTACGAGCAGTACTTC.

The chain is built from TRBV5-4 and TRBJ1-1; D possibly corresponds to TRBD1 (5 bases). From germline, CDR1 is SGHNT and CDR2 YYREEE (reference sequence). V was cut by 4 bases and J by 4 bases, with 11 bases left in between. The CDR3 covers 13 residues. CDR3 loop: CASSDRTSTEAFF. The CDR3 DNA is TGTGCCAGCAGCGACCGGACATCCACTGAAGCTTTCTTT.

V and J are TRBV11-2 and TRBJ2-6; no definite D call. The V end was cut by 3 bases, the J end by 4 bases, with 4 bases between. CDR1 SGHAT and CDR2 FQNNGV come from the germline V gene. The CDR3 has 13 amino acids. The CDR3 coding sequence is TGTGCCAGCAGCTTTACAGGGGCCAACGTCCTGACTTTC. Translating gives CASSFTGANVLTF. The full variable domain, completed using reference TRBV11-2 and TRBJ2-6, is EAGVAQSPRYKIIEKRQSVAFWCNPISGHATLYWYQQILGQGPKLLIQFQNNGVVDDSQLPKDRFSAERLKGVDSTLKIQPAKLEDSAVYLCASSFTGANVLTFGAGSRLTVL.

The chain joins TRBV6-5 to TRBJ1-1; D call uncertain. Germline assignment: CDR1 MNHEY and CDR2 SVGAGI. This CDR3 is 12 amino acids long. V was trimmed by 8 bases and J by 4 bases, leaving 11 bases between them. In nucleotides, the CDR3 is TGTGCCAGCTCGTCGTTCGGCACTGAAGCTTTCTTT. The encoded protein is CASSSFGTEAFF.

The chain links TRBV7-8 to TRBJ2-7; 8 bases match TRBD2. CDR3 size: 14 residues. Per the germline V gene, CDR1 is SGHVS and CDR2 is FQNEAQ. J was trimmed by 4 bases and V by 8 bases; bases with no gene match: 10. The CDR3: CASLEQAGGYEQYF. The CDR3 DNA sequence: TGTGCCAGCCTCGAACAGGCGGGGGGATACGAGCAGTACTTC.

The rearrangement uses TRBV7-2 and TRBJ2-1, with D possibly TRBD1 on 6 matching bases. The V end lost 1 base, the J end lost 12 bases, and 10 bases lay between the germline ends. CDR3 size: 12 residues. Germline V lookup: CDR1 SGHTA, CDR2 FQGNSA. This CDR3 reads CASSLGLGGQFF. The CDR3 nucleotides are TGTGCCAGCAGCTTAGGCTTAGGGGGGCAGTTCTTC.

The CDR3 DNA sequence: TGTGCCAGCAGCTTAGAGGCGGGGAAAGGAACTAATGAAAAACTGTTTTTT. Translating gives CASSLEAGKGTNEKLFF. The rearrangement uses TRBV7-6 and TRBJ1-4; D uncertain. The germline V and J ends were trimmed by 1 base and 1 base, with 13 bases remaining between them. Germline V gene sequence: CDR1 SGHVS, CDR2 FNYEAQ. The CDR3 runs to 17 residues.

The chain carries TRBV2 and TRBJ1-2; no reliable D call. Per germline, CDR1 SNHLY and CDR2 FYNNEI. CDR3 length: 13 residues. With 10 bases removed from V and 4 bases from J, the gap between germline ends came to 16 bases. The chain's CDR3 is CATTPESVYGYTF. The DNA for the CDR3 is TGTGCCACTACGCCGGAGTCGGTCTATGGCTACACCTTC.

This chain connects TRBV7-2 to TRBJ2-7; D not certain. Germline-derived CDR1 and CDR2 are SGHTA and FQGNSA. This CDR3 is 14 amino acids long. V lost 2 bases, J lost 2 bases, and 10 bases lay in between. CDR3 nucleotide sequence: TGTGCCAGCAGCTTAAATGCGCTCACCTACGAGCAGTACTTC. This encodes CASSLNALTYEQYF.

This chain joins TRBV11-2 and TRBJ1-2; D gene unclear. Germline assignment: CDR1 SGHAT and CDR2 FQNNGV. V lost 1 base, J lost 3 bases, and 3 bases lay in between. The CDR3 length is 12 residues. The CDR3 sequence: CASSLGDYGYTF. DNA for the CDR3: TGTGCCAGCAGCTTAGGGGACTATGGCTACACCTTC.

This chain uses TRBV5-4 with TRBJ2-2, with 8 nucleotides matching TRBD1. V dropped 4 bases and J dropped 3; count of bases not matched to a gene: 5. The germline V gene has CDR1 SGHNT and CDR2 YYREEE (reference sequence). This CDR3 comprises 15 residues. DNA for the CDR3: TGTGCCAGCAGCCCGGACAGGGCATACACCGGGGAGCTGTTTTTT. Translation gives CASSPDRAYTGELFF.

V is TRBV20-1 and J is TRBJ2-1; no reliable D call. Germline V gene sequence: CDR1 DFQATT, CDR2 SNEGSKA (reference sequence). The CDR3 covers 11 residues. V lost 1 base to trimming and J lost 5 bases, with 3 bases between them. The CDR3 nucleotides read TGCAGTGCTAGAGGAAACAATGAGCAGTTCTTC. Its translation: CSARGNNEQFF.